This passage covers 16 T cell receptor beta chains from one sample sequenced in a study of beta chain features in type 1 diabetes. Expressed TCRB transcripts were sequenced, since all the RNA that had been isolated was reverse transcribed. The protocol was immunoSEQ multiplex PCR, while the TCRdb copy is restricted to in-frame clones and leaves out a portion. This sample has roughly 230,000 clones, with approximately 10% found just once. Antigens for these TCRs are unknown. Findings of the study overall: TCRB CDR3s from Type 1 diabetes patients were moderately but significantly shorter in all four CD4+ subsets.

The sequenced sample consisted of naive CD4+ T cells from blood. Receptor source: a man aged 30-40 years with type 1 diabetes.

CDR3: CASSQDSGQPQHF. In DNA, the CDR3 is TGCGCCAGCAGCCAAGATTCCGGTCAGCCCCAGCATTTT. The genes are TRBV4-3 and TRBJ1-5; D is unclear. Germline-derived CDR1 and CDR2 are LGHNA and YSLEER. The CDR3 is 13 amino acids. V lost 0 bases, J lost 6 bases, and 6 bases lay in between.

This clone was counted between two and nine times. CDR3 nucleotides: TGTGCCAGCAGTGAATCCCGACAGTTAGAAGCTTTCTTT. Translation: CASSESRQLEAFF. V gene TRBV25-1 combines with J gene TRBJ1-1; a possible D gene is TRBD1 (5 bases). From germline, CDR1 is MGHDK and CDR2 SYGVNS. Trimming cost V 1 base and J 8 bases, with 11 bases left between them. This CDR3 contains 13 residues.

This chain links TRBV5-1 with TRBJ2-4, with TRBD1 matching 8 bases. The junction had 13 bases not matched to a gene; V was cut back by 3 bases and J by 8 bases. CDR3 length: 16 amino acids. Germline V gene data show CDR1 as SGHRS and CDR2 as YFSETQ. The CDR3 nucleotides are TGCGCCAGCAGCTGGCGTCGGGCAGGGGGCGCGGACATTCAGTACTTC. Translating it yields CASSWRRAGGADIQYF.

The table lists this clone with a few counts. The J gene is TRBJ2-3, the V gene TRBV28; D is perhaps TRBD1 (6 bases). Germline CDR1 MDHEN, CDR2 SYDVKM. The V end was cut by 7 bases, the J end by 3 bases, with 8 bases between. The CDR3 runs 12 residues. CDR3 in amino acids: CASKGTTDTQYF. The CDR3 DNA follows: TGTGCCAGCAAGGGGACAACAGATACGCAGTATTTT.

This clone showed up just a few times. The V and J genes are TRBV29-1 and TRBJ2-7; the match to TRBD2 covers 10 bases. The V and J ends lost 4 bases and 3 bases, in that order; junction bases with no gene match: 6. The CDR3 runs to 14 residues. Germline CDR1 is SQVTM and CDR2 is ANQGSEA. The chain's CDR3 is CSVGGLAGVYEQYF. The CDR3 DNA is TGCAGCGTTGGTGGGCTAGCGGGAGTCTACGAGCAGTACTTC.

Only a few counts were recorded for this clone. V and J are TRBV5-4 and TRBJ1-1; D gene uncertain. Germline V gene lookup returns CDR1 SGHNT and CDR2 YYREEE (reference sequence). V was shortened by 0 bases and J by 8 bases, with 5 bases between the two germline ends. This CDR3 has 11 residues. The CDR3 sequence is CASSLGLEAFF. The DNA of the CDR3 is TGTGCCAGCAGCTTGGGTCTAGAAGCTTTCTTT.

Only a few counts were recorded for this clone. This CDR3 reads CASSFAGRGGYTF. The DNA of the CDR3 is TGTGCCAGCAGTTTCGCGGGGCGCGGTGGCTACACCTTC. V is TRBV28 and J is TRBJ1-2, with a possible D match to TRBD1 (5 bases). CDR3 size: 13 residues. The germline V and J ends were trimmed by 3 bases and 7 bases, with 12 bases remaining between them. The V gene's germline CDR1 is MDHEN and CDR2 SYDVKM.

This clone has a handful of counts. This chain joins TRBV19 and TRBJ2-7; 9 positions match TRBD1. Trimming at V came to 6 bases and at J to 3 bases, leaving 12 bases not matched to a gene. The CDR3 has 16 amino acids. Germline loops: CDR1 LNHDA, CDR2 SQIVND (reference sequence). This CDR3 is CASRNVLGQGVYEQYF. CDR3 in DNA: TGTGCCAGTAGAAACGTACTGGGACAGGGTGTCTACGAGCAGTACTTC.

This clone has just a few counts. The genes are TRBV14 and TRBJ2-1, with D maybe TRBD2 (5 bases). Looked up from germline, CDR1 is SGHDN and CDR2 is FVKESK. Trimming left V 7 bases short and J 0 bases short, with 10 bases between. The CDR3 is made up of 14 amino acids. CDR3 loop: CASKPDFSYNEQFF. The CDR3 DNA reads as TGTGCCAGCAAACCGGACTTCTCCTACAATGAGCAGTTCTTC.

The gene calls are TRBV5-1 and TRBJ2-1; the D gene is possibly TRBD1 (5 bases). CDR3 length: 13 residues. Germline V CDR1 and CDR2: SGHRS, YFSETQ. The germline V and J ends were trimmed by 0 bases and 8 bases, with 9 bases remaining between them. The DNA of the CDR3 is TGCGCCAGCAGCTTGGAGGGGCTCGATGAGCAGTTCTTC. Translating gives CASSLEGLDEQFF. The complete variable domain, with remaining parts taken from reference TRBV5-1 and TRBJ2-1, reads KAGVTQTPRYLIKTRGQQVTLSCSPISGHRSVSWYQQTPGQGLQFLFEYFSETQRNKGNFPGRFSGRQFSNSRSEMNVSTLELGDSALYLCASSLEGLDEQFFGPGTRLTVL.

V usage is TRBV18 and J usage is TRBJ2-6; D is unresolved. Germline V CDR1 and CDR2: KGHSH, LQKENI. The CDR3 extends over 16 amino acids. V shed 6 bases and J shed 0 bases, with 12 bases lying between them. The CDR3 sequence: CASSPTVPSGANVLTF. CDR3 nucleotides: TGTGCCAGCTCCCCCACGGTACCCTCTGGGGCCAACGTCCTGACTTTC.

This clone was recorded a few times. The rearrangement links TRBV6-5 to TRBJ1-4; no clear D. The V gene's germline CDR1 is MNHEY and CDR2 SVGAGI. This CDR3 comprises 11 residues. The V end was cut by 5 bases, the J end by 10 bases, with 8 bases between. The CDR3 nucleotides read TGTGCCAGCAGTAACCGGGGAAAACTGTTTTTT. The encoded protein is CASSNRGKLFF.

This clone occurred a few times. This rearrangement joins TRBV4-3 to TRBJ2-1, with 7 bases aligning to TRBD1. The V gene's germline CDR1 is LGHNA and CDR2 YSLEER. Losses at the gene ends were 3 bases for V and 7 bases for J; bases not matched to a gene: 9. This CDR3 region has 15 residues. This CDR3 is CASSHPGQRANEQFF. The DNA of the CDR3 is TGCGCCAGCAGCCATCCGGGACAGCGAGCGAATGAGCAGTTCTTC.

This clone was counted a few times. The gene calls are TRBV7-8 and TRBJ2-5; D might be TRBD1 (6 bases). Germline CDR1 reads SGHVS; CDR2 reads FQNEAQ. The CDR3 has 13 residues. Deletions cut 4 bases from V and 3 bases from J, with 9 bases between. DNA for the CDR3: TGTGCCAGCAGCTCCAACAGGGAAGAGACCCAGTACTTC. Translated, it gives CASSSNREETQYF.

This clone was observed a handful of times. The CDR3 sequence: CASSLGGAGTEAFF. The CDR3 nucleotides are TGTGCCAGCAGCTTAGGGGGCGCGGGGACTGAAGCTTTCTTT. The chain has TRBV11-2 and TRBJ1-1; D might be TRBD1 (5 bases). The CDR3 length is 14 residues. Deletions cut 1 base from V and 5 bases from J, with 11 bases between. From germline, CDR1 is SGHAT and CDR2 FQNNGV.

The chain recombines TRBV29-1 with TRBJ1-2, with 7 nucleotides matching TRBD1. This CDR3 spans 12 amino acids. Germline CDR1 is SQVTM and CDR2 is ANQGSEA. With V trimmed by 2 bases and J by 7 bases, 4 bases remained unmatched. Written as DNA, the CDR3 is TGCAGCGTTGAATACCAGGGGGGTGGCTACACCTTC. Protein: CSVEYQGGGYTF.